This entry describes one TCR beta chain. The sample originates from a study of cytotoxic CD8 clonotypes in ibrutinib-treated CLL. TCRdb's table, derived via immunoSEQ multiplex PCR, lists solely in-frame clones and lacks some. Here the sample spans 200,000 or so clones, roughly 73% being singletons. The CDR3 has 12 amino acids. Germline V gene sequence: CDR1 SQVTM, CDR2 ANQGSEA. V lost 6 bases, J lost 2 bases, and 8 bases lay in between. The chain recombines TRBV29-1 with TRBJ2-1; D not certain. Material: PBMCs, obtained after 12 months of ibrutinib treatment. The source is a human donor with chronic lymphocytic leukemia. In nucleotides, the CDR3 is TGCAGCGTAGCTGCTACCTACAATGAGCAGTTCTTC. Its protein product is CSVAATYNEQFF.